The 25 T cell receptor beta chains in this list originate from one sample, sequenced in a study of blood T cell repertoires in COVID-19. Here immunoSEQ multiplex PCR was the method, and the copy in TCRdb shows in-frame clones only, minus some. The table has under 80,000 clones, about 90% seen once. Source material: peripheral blood. The receptors shown here come from a human donor in a cohort sampled during active COVID-19.

This clone has just a few counts. The rearrangement links TRBV5-1 to TRBJ2-7; maybe TRBD1 (6 bases). The germline V and J ends were trimmed by 3 bases and 2 bases, with 24 bases remaining between them. Germline CDR1 is SGHRS and CDR2 is YFSETQ. CDR3 length: 18 amino acids. CDR3 loop: CASSSPRIVDRFTYEQYF. CDR3 nucleotides: TGCGCCAGCAGCTCACCCCGAATTGTCGACAGGTTTACCTACGAGCAGTACTTC.

The V gene is TRBV19, the J gene TRBJ2-7, with a possible D match to TRBD2 (5 bases). This CDR3 contains 13 residues. CDR1 and CDR2 (germline): LNHDA, SQIVND (reference sequence). Trimming took off 10 bases at V and 0 bases at J, with 13 bases between the two ends. The CDR3 is CAKEGSSSYEQYF. The DNA for the CDR3 is TGTGCCAAAGAGGGCTCAAGCTCCTACGAGCAGTACTTC.

The chain has TRBV7-2 and TRBJ1-1, with no clear D. The V gene lost 1 base and the J gene lost 7 bases, with 16 bases spanning the gap. The CDR3 is 15 amino acids. CDR1 is SGHTA and CDR2 is FQGNSA in the germline V gene. CDR3 loop: CASSLEVGRGVEAFF. In DNA form, the CDR3 reads TGTGCCAGCAGCTTAGAAGTGGGGAGAGGAGTTGAAGCTTTCTTT. Together with reference TRBV7-2 and TRBJ1-1, the CDR3 gives the full variable domain: GAGVSQSPSNKVTEKGKDVELRCDPISGHTALYWYRQSLGQGLEFLIYFQGNSAPDKSGLPSDRFSAERTGGSVSTLTIQRTQQEDSAVYLCASSLEVGRGVEAFFGQGTRLTVV.

The V and J genes are TRBV3-1 (or the pseudogene TRBV3-2) and TRBJ2-2; 8 bases map to TRBD1. V shed 4 bases, J shed 0 bases, and the junction held 1 base outside the gene matches. The CDR3 extends over 15 amino acids. Germline assignment: CDR1 LGHDT and CDR2 YNNKEL (reference sequence). The CDR3 here is CASSRTGPNTGELFF. CDR3 bases: TGTGCCAGCAGCCGGACAGGGCCGAACACCGGGGAGCTGTTTTTT.

This chain connects TRBV3-1 (or the pseudogene TRBV3-2) to TRBJ1-5, with D perhaps TRBD1 (6 bases). There are 14 residues in the CDR3. Trimming stripped 0 bases from V and 5 bases from J, with 8 bases between. Germline lookup yields CDR1 LGHDT and CDR2 YNNKEL (reference sequence). DNA for the CDR3: TGTGCCAGCAGCCAAGAAAACAGGGATCAGCCCCAGCATTTT. As protein: CASSQENRDQPQHF.

The chain couples TRBV18 to TRBJ1-6; tentative D call: TRBD1 (6 bases). Germline CDR1 KGHSH, CDR2 LQKENI. The CDR3 loop spans 15 amino acids. With 0 bases removed from V and 7 bases from J, the gap between germline ends came to 10 bases. The CDR3 DNA is TGTGCCAGCTCACCACCGTCCCAGGGGAATTCACCCCTCCACTTT. This codes for CASSPPSQGNSPLHF.

V and J are TRBV4-1 and TRBJ2-3; maybe TRBD2 (7 bases). CDR3 length: 17 amino acids. V was pared by 4 bases and J by 4 bases, with 21 bases between. Germline V lookup: CDR1 MGHRA, CDR2 YSYEKL. The DNA for the CDR3 is TGCGCCAGCAGCCTTTCTCGGGGGGCGGGGAGCGCAGATACGCAGTATTTT. This codes for CASSLSRGAGSADTQYF.

The V and J genes are TRBV4-1 and TRBJ1-5; D uncertain. The V and J ends lost 1 base and 3 bases respectively, with 16 bases between them. Germline V gene lookup returns CDR1 MGHRA and CDR2 YSYEKL. The CDR3 spans 17 residues. The CDR3 DNA is TGCGCCAGCAGCCAAGCCGCTGGGCCCTTCCCCAATCAGCCCCAGCATTTT. Encoded protein: CASSQAAGPFPNQPQHF.

The V call is TRBV19, the J call TRBJ1-2, with 9 positions matching TRBD1. Germline V lookup: CDR1 LNHDA, CDR2 SQIVND (reference sequence). This CDR3 contains 16 residues. V dropped 5 bases and J dropped 2; count of bases not matched to a gene: 9. The chain's CDR3 is CASSPDRGKGNYGYTF. In nucleotides, the CDR3 is TGTGCCAGTAGTCCGGACAGGGGAAAGGGGAACTATGGCTACACCTTC.

This chain links TRBV6-5 with TRBJ2-1, with TRBD2 identical over 9 bases. CDR3 size: 16 residues. Germline lookup yields CDR1 MNHEY and CDR2 SVGAGI. V lost 0 bases, J lost 6 bases, and 6 bases stayed unmatched. The CDR3 sequence is CASSYSAAGGPNEQFF. The CDR3 DNA is TGTGCCAGCAGTTACTCTGCGGCGGGGGGGCCCAATGAGCAGTTCTTC.

This clone has only a few counts. Other DNA variants within this sample encode the same CDR3. V is TRBV7-9 and J is TRBJ2-6; D remains ambiguous. CDR3 length: 15 amino acids. Per the germline V gene, CDR1 is SEHNR and CDR2 is FQNEAQ (reference sequence). V was clipped by 5 bases and J by 0 bases, with 8 bases between them. In DNA, the CDR3 is TGTGCCAGCAGCCCCCGGGTCTCTGGGGCCAACGTCCTGACTTTC. Protein sequence: CASSPRVSGANVLTF.

CDR3 protein: CASSQGQGAGEQFF. In DNA, the CDR3 is TGTGCCAGCTCCCAGGGACAGGGGGCGGGTGAGCAGTTCTTC. The chain links TRBV18 to TRBJ2-1, with 12 positions matching TRBD1. Germline loops: CDR1 KGHSH, CDR2 LQKENI. There are 14 residues in the CDR3. V shed 6 bases, J shed 9 bases, and the junction held 6 bases outside the gene matches.

Comments on this clone: Other nucleotide sequences from this sample produce the same CDR3. The rearrangement joins TRBV6-6 to TRBJ2-2, with TRBD1 as a possible D gene (6 bases). The CDR3 runs 14 residues. Trimming took off 6 bases at V and 1 base at J, with 9 bases between the two ends. CDR1 MNHNY and CDR2 SVGAGI come from the germline V gene (reference sequence). The CDR3 is CASSLDRNTGELFF. Written as DNA, the CDR3 is TGTGCCAGCAGCTTGGACAGGAACACCGGGGAGCTGTTTTTT.

This sequence joins TRBV5-1 and TRBJ1-3, with a tentative D call TRBD1 (5 bases). The germline V gene encodes CDR1 SGHRS and CDR2 YFSETQ. The CDR3 is 16 residues long. V lost 0 bases and J 2 bases, leaving 12 bases between the germline ends. CDR3 amino acids: CASSLDYRQTGNTIYF. Here the CDR3 DNA reads TGCGCCAGCAGCTTGGATTACAGACAGACTGGAAACACCATATATTTT.

The chain uses TRBV6-5 and TRBJ1-1; TRBD1 might be the D (6 bases). Trimming left V 4 bases short and J 0 bases short, with 12 bases between. Germline V gene sequence: CDR1 MNHEY, CDR2 SVGAGI. CDR3 length: 15 residues. The CDR3 protein is CASSSATGMNTEAFF. The CDR3 DNA reads as TGTGCCAGCAGTTCGGCGACAGGCATGAACACTGAAGCTTTCTTT.

This sequence joins TRBV19 and TRBJ2-5; 10 bases match TRBD2. Germline trimming cut 6 bases from V and 5 bases from J; bases unmatched to any gene: 3. The germline V gene has CDR1 LNHDA and CDR2 SQIVND (reference sequence). The CDR3 length is 13 residues. The CDR3 spells CASRERGGETQYF. CDR3 DNA: TGTGCCAGTAGAGAGCGGGGGGGTGAGACCCAGTACTTC.

The rearrangement uses TRBV6-1 and TRBJ2-5; TRBD1 matches 9 bases. Germline V CDR1 and CDR2: MNHNS, SASEGT. Trimming took 2 bases from V and 5 from J; bases not matched to a gene: 18. This CDR3 has 19 residues. This chain's CDR3 is CASSELGVRDRVVTETQYF. DNA of the CDR3: TGTGCCAGCAGTGAACTTGGCGTCCGGGACAGGGTCGTTACGGAGACCCAGTACTTC.

This chain uses TRBV19 with TRBJ1-2; D unclear. Trimming left V 0 bases short and J 4 bases short, with 6 bases between. Germline V gene sequence: CDR1 LNHDA, CDR2 SQIVND (reference sequence). The CDR3 consists of 13 residues. For the CDR3, the DNA is TGTGCCAGTAGTATAGACGGGGTCTATGGCTACACCTTC. Protein sequence: CASSIDGVYGYTF.

This chain connects TRBV12-3 or TRBV12-4 to TRBJ1-1, with a weak D call TRBD1 (5 bases). Trimming took 0 bases from V and 4 from J, leaving 6 bases between them. This CDR3 is built from 13 residues. The CDR3 is CASSLAGATEAFF. In nucleotides, the CDR3 is TGTGCCAGCAGTTTAGCAGGGGCCACTGAAGCTTTCTTT.

The V call is TRBV5-1, the J call TRBJ2-5, with 8 bases matching TRBD2. J lost 5 bases, V lost 0 bases, and 6 bases had no gene match. Germline V CDR1 and CDR2: SGHRS, YFSETQ. CDR3 length equals 15 residues. The CDR3 bases are TGCGCCAGCAGCTTGGTTGTAGCGGGGATCGAGACCCAGTACTTC. Translating it yields CASSLVVAGIETQYF.

This chain connects TRBV5-5 to TRBJ2-3; 8 nucleotides line up with TRBD2. V lost 0 bases and J lost 4; bases outside the gene matches: 7. Germline V gene sequence: CDR1 SGHKS, CDR2 YYEKEE (reference sequence). The CDR3 is made up of 16 amino acids. The CDR3 reads CASSLVSGGAPDTQYF. The CDR3 DNA is TGTGCCAGCAGCTTGGTATCCGGGGGGGCCCCAGATACGCAGTATTTT.

The gene calls are TRBV27 and TRBJ2-3; D call uncertain. In germline, CDR1 is MNHEY, CDR2 SMNVEV (reference sequence). CDR3 size: 12 residues. V was trimmed by 5 bases and J by 8 bases, leaving 11 bases between them. The CDR3 loop reads CASSHPPGTQYF. DNA for the CDR3: TGTGCCAGCAGTCACCCCCCGGGTACGCAGTATTTT.

This rearrangement joins TRBV7-2 to TRBJ1-3, with D maybe TRBD1 (6 bases). The CDR3 is 16 amino acids. Germline assignment: CDR1 SGHTA and CDR2 FQGNSA. Trimming took off 1 base at V and 3 bases at J, with 13 bases between the two ends. CDR3 in amino acids: CASSLVQGRVGNTIYF. Here the CDR3 DNA reads TGTGCCAGCAGCTTAGTACAGGGACGGGTTGGAAACACCATATATTTT.

This chain connects TRBV3-1 (or the pseudogene TRBV3-2) to TRBJ2-7; 8 bases match TRBD2. With 4 bases clipped from V and 6 bases from J, the junction kept 8 bases outside the gene matches. Looked up from germline, CDR1 is LGHDT and CDR2 is YNNKEL (reference sequence). CDR3 length equals 14 residues. The CDR3, as DNA: TGTGCCAGCAGCCCTTCGGGGGGGCTCCGCGAGCAGTACTTC. Its translation: CASSPSGGLREQYF.

The V gene is TRBV7-2, the J gene TRBJ1-5; D remains unclear. The CDR3 is made up of 16 amino acids. Trimming stripped 2 bases from V and 7 bases from J, with 18 bases between. Germline V lookup: CDR1 SGHTA, CDR2 FQGNSA. CDR3: CASSLSPTTGYQPQHF. For the CDR3, the DNA is TGTGCCAGCAGCTTATCCCCTACGACGGGTTACCAGCCCCAGCATTTT.